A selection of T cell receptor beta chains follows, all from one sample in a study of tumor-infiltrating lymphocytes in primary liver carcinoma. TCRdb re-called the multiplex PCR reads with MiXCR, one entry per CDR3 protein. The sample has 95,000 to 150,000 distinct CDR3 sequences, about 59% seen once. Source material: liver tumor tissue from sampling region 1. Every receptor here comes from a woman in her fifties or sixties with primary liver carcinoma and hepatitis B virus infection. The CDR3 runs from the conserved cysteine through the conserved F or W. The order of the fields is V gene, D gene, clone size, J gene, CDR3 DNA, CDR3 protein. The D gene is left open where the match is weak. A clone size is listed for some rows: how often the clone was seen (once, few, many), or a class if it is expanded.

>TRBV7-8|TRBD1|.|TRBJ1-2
TGTGCCAGCAGCCCTAGGGACAGTTCCTATGGCTACACCTTC
CASSPRDSSYGYTF
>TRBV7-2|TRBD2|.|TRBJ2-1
TGTGCCAGCAGCCCGGGACTAGCGGGAAGCAATGAGCAGTTCTTC
CASSPGLAGSNEQFF
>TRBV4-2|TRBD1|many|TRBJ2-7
TGTGCCAGCAGCCAAGGGACAGGGGCCTCCTCCTACGAGCAGTACTTC
CASSQGTGASSYEQYF
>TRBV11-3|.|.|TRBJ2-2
TGTGCCAACAGCTTAGAGTGGGCCGGGGAGCTGTTTTTT
CANSLEWAGELFF
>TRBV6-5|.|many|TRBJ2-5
TGTGCCAGCAGTTACGGAGAGACCCAGTACTTC
CASSYGETQYF
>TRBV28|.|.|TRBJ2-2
TGTGCCAGCAGTGAATTCACCGGGGAGCTGTTTTTT
CASSEFTGELFF
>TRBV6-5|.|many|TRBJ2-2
TGTGCCAGCAGCTACCCAGGGACTACCGGGGAGCTGTTTTTT
CASSYPGTTGELFF
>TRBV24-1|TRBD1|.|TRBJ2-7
TGTGCCACCAGTGAGGACAGGGGGGGTGAGCAGTACTTC
CATSEDRGGEQYF
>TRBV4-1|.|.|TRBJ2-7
TGCACCAGCAGCCAAGATGGGGGGGGGCGCGACGAGCAGTACTTC
CTSSQDGGGRDEQYF
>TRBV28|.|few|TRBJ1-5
TGTGCCAGCAGTTTAGGGGGGGGCTCTCAGCCCCAGCATTTT
CASSLGGGSQPQHF
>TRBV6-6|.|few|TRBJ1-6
TGTGCCAGCAGCCTTGGCCGGGACCATTCACCCCTCCACTTT
CASSLGRDHSPLHF
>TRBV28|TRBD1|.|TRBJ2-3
TGTGCCAGCAGTAGCCGGGACAGGGGGCTCTCAGATACGCAGTATTTT
CASSSRDRGLSDTQYF
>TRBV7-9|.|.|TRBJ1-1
TGTGCCAGCAGCTTAGCTATGACGGGGGACACTGAAGCTTTCTTT
CASSLAMTGDTEAFF
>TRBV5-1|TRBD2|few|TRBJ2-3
TGCGCCAGCAGCGGGAGGGCAACAGATACGCAGTATTTT
CASSGRATDTQYF
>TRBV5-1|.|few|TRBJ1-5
TGCGCCAGCAGCTTCCGGGAGCCCCAGCATTTT
CASSFREPQHF
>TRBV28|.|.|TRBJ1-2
TGTGCCAGCGGAGGCGGCAGATACGGCTACACCTTC
CASGGGRYGYTF